These 8 T cell receptor beta chains were sequenced from one sample in a study of shared clonotypes between healthy human individuals. Only in-frame clones appear in the TCRdb table, and some are missing; sequencing was by immunoSEQ multiplex PCR. Of about 690,000 clones detected, around 91% appear once; the ten largest clones hold roughly 36%. The source material was memory CD8+ T cells from PBMCs. Subset in this sample: CD45RO+ cells pooled with CCR7-negative TemRA cells. Receptors were obtained from a man younger than 35 in good health. Some clones in this sample may be carry-over from other donors' samples.

The CDR3, as DNA: TGTGCCAGCAGCTCCCATCGGGACTTGGTGGGCAATGAGCAGTTCTTC. Its translation: CASSSHRDLVGNEQFF. The chain carries TRBV9 and TRBJ2-1, with D tentatively TRBD2 (6 bases). The V and J ends lost 4 bases and 6 bases respectively, with 20 bases between them. This CDR3 comprises 16 residues. Per the germline V gene, CDR1 is SGDLS and CDR2 is YYNGEE.

The chain is built from TRBV9 and TRBJ2-1, with 14 nucleotides matching TRBD2. The CDR3 spans 16 residues. Losses at the gene ends were 0 bases for V and 9 bases for J; bases not matched to a gene: 5. Germline V lookup: CDR1 SGDLS, CDR2 YYNGEE. CDR3: CASSVEGLAGVLEQFF. The CDR3, as DNA: TGTGCCAGCAGCGTAGAGGGACTAGCGGGAGTGCTTGAGCAGTTCTTC.

The chain combines TRBV19 with TRBJ2-2, with 9 bases matching TRBD2. J gave up 4 bases and V 5 bases, and 8 bases lay outside the gene matches. The germline V gene encodes CDR1 LNHDA and CDR2 SQIVND (reference sequence). CDR3 length equals 16 residues. The CDR3 sequence: CASSGLAFGGTGELFF. CDR3 nucleotide sequence: TGTGCCAGTAGTGGACTAGCGTTCGGTGGCACCGGGGAGCTGTTTTTT.

The count of this clone is one. This chain uses TRBV13 with TRBJ2-2; maybe TRBD2 (5 bases). Germline values: CDR1 PRHDT, CDR2 FYEKMQ (reference sequence). The CDR3 runs to 18 residues. V was shortened by 0 bases and J by 3 bases, with 17 bases between the two germline ends. This CDR3 reads CASSLGARVLTDTGELFF. CDR3 DNA: TGTGCCAGCAGCTTAGGGGCGCGGGTCCTAACCGACACCGGGGAGCTGTTTTTT.

The V gene is TRBV7-9, the J gene TRBJ2-1; TRBD2 might be the D (6 bases). The germline V and J ends were trimmed by 5 bases and 6 bases, with 26 bases remaining between them. CDR1 and CDR2 from the germline V gene are SEHNR and FQNEAQ (reference sequence). CDR3 length: 18 amino acids. CDR3 sequence reads: CASSPYTGVREVGNEQFF. The CDR3 nucleotides read TGTGCCAGCAGCCCCTACACCGGGGTGCGGGAAGTGGGCAATGAGCAGTTCTTC.

The V gene is TRBV7-6, the J gene TRBJ2-3; D might be TRBD2 (6 bases). The CDR3 consists of 16 residues. Germline CDR1 is SGHVS and CDR2 is FNYEAQ. Trimming stripped 2 bases from V and 0 bases from J, with 12 bases between. CDR3 DNA sequence: TGTGCCAGCAGCTTAATCGGTGGGGGGAGCACAGATACGCAGTATTTT. Translated, it gives CASSLIGGGSTDTQYF.

The rearrangement links TRBV28 to TRBJ1-6; D not certain. The length of the CDR3 is 11 residues. Germline lookup yields CDR1 MDHEN and CDR2 SYDVKM. V was pared by 6 bases and J by 7 bases, with 4 bases between. The CDR3 loop reads CASSRNSPLHF. The CDR3 DNA sequence: TGTGCCAGCAGCCGAAATTCACCCCTCCACTTT. Supplemented by reference TRBV28 and TRBJ1-6, the full variable domain reads DVKVTQSSRYLVKRTGEKVFLECVQDMDHENMFWYRQDPGLGLRLIYFSYDVKMKEKGDIPEGYSVSREKKERFSLILESASTNQTSMYLCASSRNSPLHFGNGTRLTVT.

The CDR3 DNA follows: TGTGCCAGTGGGCTAGGCCTTGGGGATACGCAGTATTTT. Amino acids: CASGLGLGDTQYF. The chain carries TRBV27 and TRBJ2-3; D is unresolved. V lost 9 bases and J lost 6, with 16 bases in between. There are 13 residues in the CDR3. The V gene's germline CDR1 is MNHEY and CDR2 SMNVEV (reference sequence).